The TCR beta chain under discussion was sequenced for a study of patients and donors after allogeneic stem cell transplantation. TCRdb independently ran MiXCR on the RT-PCR reads; one entry per CDR3 protein. The top ten clones hold around 30% of a sample with 100,000 to 120,000 distinct CDR3 sequences, less than 45% of them seen once. This CDR3 has 16 amino acids. Germline V gene lookup returns CDR1 MNHEY and CDR2 SVGAGI. Trimming took 6 bases from V and 5 from J, leaving 22 bases between them. The receptor's source is a human donor who was either an allogeneic HSCT recipient or a stem cell or donor lymphocyte infusion donor (not recorded which). It is not recorded whose cells these are; they may come from a transplant donor. The sample comprised blood, either unsorted or a sorted T cell fraction (not recorded which). The gene calls are TRBV6-5 and TRBJ1-1, with a weak D call TRBD1 (6 bases). In nucleotides, the CDR3 is TGTGCCAGCAGCCCCAACAGGGTCCGGCGGGGGACTGAAGCTTTCTTT. It codes for CASSPNRVRRGTEAFF.